This TCR beta chain was obtained from a study of OX40 agonist ivuxolimab in advanced cancers. About the research overall: Three dose-escalation patients had partial responses: one with hepatocellular carcinoma and two with cutaneous melanoma.

Notes on this clone: What it binds is not known.

TCRdb's table, derived via immunoSEQ multiplex PCR, lists solely in-frame clones and lacks some. The sample records around 70,000 clones, just over 90% being singletons. Regarding the study as a whole: More expanded clones were found, on average, in CD8+ than in CD4+ T cells.

No patient had autoimmune disease or received systemic immunosuppression. The source was CD4+ or CD8+ T cells sorted from blood, collected in a trial of the OX40 agonist ivuxolimab. The clonotype originates from an adult with an advanced solid tumor such as melanoma, head and neck, liver or kidney cancer.

CDR3 residues: CASSPTMAGVWEQYF. CDR3 nucleotides: TGTGCCAGCAGCCCTACTATGGCAGGGGTTTGGGAGCAGTACTTC. V usage is TRBV27 and J usage is TRBJ2-7; tentatively, D is TRBD1 (6 bases). Germline V gives CDR1 MNHEY, CDR2 SMNVEV (reference sequence). This CDR3 has 15 amino acids. Trimming pared 6 bases from V and 7 bases from J, leaving 22 bases between.